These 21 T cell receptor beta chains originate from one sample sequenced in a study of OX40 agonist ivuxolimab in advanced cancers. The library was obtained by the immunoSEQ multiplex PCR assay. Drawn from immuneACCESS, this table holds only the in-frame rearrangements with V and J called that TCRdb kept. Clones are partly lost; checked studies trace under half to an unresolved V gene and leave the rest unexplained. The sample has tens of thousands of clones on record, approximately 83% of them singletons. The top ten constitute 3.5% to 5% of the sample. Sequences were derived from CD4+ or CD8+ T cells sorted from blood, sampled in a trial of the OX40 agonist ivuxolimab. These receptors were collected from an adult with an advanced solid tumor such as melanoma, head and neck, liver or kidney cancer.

In DNA, the CDR3 is TGTGCCAGCTCATCGCGATTACCGGGACAGGGGGGCTACAATGAGCAGTTCTTC. Amino acids: CASSSRLPGQGGYNEQFF. The chain employs TRBV18 and TRBJ2-1, with 11 bases lining up with TRBD1. The CDR3 contains 18 residues. Germline CDR1 is KGHSH and CDR2 is LQKENI. Trimming removed 5 bases from V and 3 bases from J; junction bases left unmatched: 12.

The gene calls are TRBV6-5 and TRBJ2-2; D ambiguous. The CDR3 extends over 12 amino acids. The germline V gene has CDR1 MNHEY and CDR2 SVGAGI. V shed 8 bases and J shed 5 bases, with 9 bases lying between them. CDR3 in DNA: TGTGCCAGCGGAATAAGAACCGGGGAGCTGTTTTTT. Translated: CASGIRTGELFF.

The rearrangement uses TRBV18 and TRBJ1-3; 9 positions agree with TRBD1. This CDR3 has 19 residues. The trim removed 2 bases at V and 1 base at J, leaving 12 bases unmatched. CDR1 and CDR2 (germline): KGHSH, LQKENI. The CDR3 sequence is CASSPFTGGPSGSGNTIYF. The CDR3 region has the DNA TGTGCCAGCTCACCATTCACAGGGGGCCCTTCGGGATCTGGAAACACCATATATTTT.

The CDR3, as DNA: TGTGCCAGCAGTGATCCGGGAAAGAACTACGAGCAGTACTTC. As protein: CASSDPGKNYEQYF. The V call is TRBV28, the J call TRBJ2-7, with D perhaps TRBD2 (5 bases). This CDR3 is 14 amino acids long. With 5 bases removed from V and 3 bases from J, the gap between germline ends came to 14 bases. CDR1 is MDHEN and CDR2 is SYDVKM in the germline V gene.

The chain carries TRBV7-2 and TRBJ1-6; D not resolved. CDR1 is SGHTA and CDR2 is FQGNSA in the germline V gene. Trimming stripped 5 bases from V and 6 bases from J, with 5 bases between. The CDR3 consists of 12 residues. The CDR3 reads CASSAVNSPLHF. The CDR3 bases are TGTGCCAGCAGCGCCGTTAATTCACCCCTCCACTTT.

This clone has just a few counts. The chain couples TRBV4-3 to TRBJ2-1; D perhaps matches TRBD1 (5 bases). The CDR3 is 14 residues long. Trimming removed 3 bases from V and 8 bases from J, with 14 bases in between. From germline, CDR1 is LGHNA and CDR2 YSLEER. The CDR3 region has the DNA TGCGCCAGCAGCCACTCACATCAGGGCGATGAGCAGTTCTTC. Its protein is CASSHSHQGDEQFF.

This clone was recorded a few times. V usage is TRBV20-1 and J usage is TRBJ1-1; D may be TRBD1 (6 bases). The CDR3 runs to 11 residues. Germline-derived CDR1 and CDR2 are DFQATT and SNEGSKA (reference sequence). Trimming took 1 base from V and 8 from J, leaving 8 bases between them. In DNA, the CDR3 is TGCAGTGCTAGAGGACAGGACGAAGCTTTCTTT. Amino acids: CSARGQDEAFF.

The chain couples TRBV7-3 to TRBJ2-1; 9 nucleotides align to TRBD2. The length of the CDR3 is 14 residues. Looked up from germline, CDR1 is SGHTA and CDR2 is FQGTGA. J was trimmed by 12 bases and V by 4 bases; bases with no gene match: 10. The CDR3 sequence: CASSSTGLAGGQFF. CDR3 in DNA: TGTGCCAGCAGCTCGACGGGACTAGCTGGGGGGCAGTTCTTC.

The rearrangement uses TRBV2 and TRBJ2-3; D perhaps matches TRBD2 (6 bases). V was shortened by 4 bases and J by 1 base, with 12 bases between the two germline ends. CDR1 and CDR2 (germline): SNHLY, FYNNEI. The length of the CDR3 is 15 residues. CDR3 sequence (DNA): TGTGCCAGCAGTGTGGAGGGGACTGGCACAGATACGCAGTATTTT. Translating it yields CASSVEGTGTDTQYF.

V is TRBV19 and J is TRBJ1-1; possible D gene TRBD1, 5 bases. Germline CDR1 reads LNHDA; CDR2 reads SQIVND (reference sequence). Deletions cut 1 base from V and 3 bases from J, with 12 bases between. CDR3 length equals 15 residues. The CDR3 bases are TGTGCCAGTAGTATAGGAGGGACCCAACACACTGAAGCTTTCTTT. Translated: CASSIGGTQHTEAFF.

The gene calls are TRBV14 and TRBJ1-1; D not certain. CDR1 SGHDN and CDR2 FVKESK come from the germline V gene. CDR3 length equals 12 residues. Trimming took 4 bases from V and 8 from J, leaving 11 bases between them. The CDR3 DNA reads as TGTGCCAGCAGCCGGGGAGGGCGGGAAGCTTTCTTT. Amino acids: CASSRGGREAFF.

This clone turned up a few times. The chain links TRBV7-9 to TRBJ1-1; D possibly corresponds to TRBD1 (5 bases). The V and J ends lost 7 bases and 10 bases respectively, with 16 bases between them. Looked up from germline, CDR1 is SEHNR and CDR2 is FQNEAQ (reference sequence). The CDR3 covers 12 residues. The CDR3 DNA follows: TGTGCCAGCACCCAGAGTGAGGGGACAGCTTTCTTT. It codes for CASTQSEGTAFF.

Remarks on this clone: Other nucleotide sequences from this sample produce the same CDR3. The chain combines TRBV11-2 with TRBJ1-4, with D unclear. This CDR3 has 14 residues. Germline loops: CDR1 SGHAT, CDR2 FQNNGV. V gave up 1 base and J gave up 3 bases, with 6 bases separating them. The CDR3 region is CASSLGSPNEKLFF. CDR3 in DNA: TGTGCCAGCAGCTTAGGCAGCCCTAATGAAAAACTGTTTTTT.

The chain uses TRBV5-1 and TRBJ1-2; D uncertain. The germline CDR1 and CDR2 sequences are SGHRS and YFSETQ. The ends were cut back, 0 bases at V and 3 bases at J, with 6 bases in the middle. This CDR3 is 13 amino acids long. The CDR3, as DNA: TGCGCCAGCAGCTTGGGGTTTGACTATGGCTACACCTTC. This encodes CASSLGFDYGYTF.

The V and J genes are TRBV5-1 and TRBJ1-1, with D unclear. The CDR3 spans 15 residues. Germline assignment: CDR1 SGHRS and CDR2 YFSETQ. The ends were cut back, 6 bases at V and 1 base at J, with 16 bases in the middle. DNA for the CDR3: TGCGCCAGCACCCCATCCCGGGTTTCGAACACTGAAGCTTTCTTT. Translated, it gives CASTPSRVSNTEAFF.

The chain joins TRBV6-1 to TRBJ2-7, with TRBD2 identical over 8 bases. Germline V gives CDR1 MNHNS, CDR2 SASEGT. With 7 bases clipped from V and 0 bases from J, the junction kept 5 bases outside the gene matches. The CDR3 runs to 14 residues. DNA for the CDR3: TGTGCCAGCAAAAGCGGGGGACTCTCCTACGAGCAGTACTTC. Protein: CASKSGGLSYEQYF.

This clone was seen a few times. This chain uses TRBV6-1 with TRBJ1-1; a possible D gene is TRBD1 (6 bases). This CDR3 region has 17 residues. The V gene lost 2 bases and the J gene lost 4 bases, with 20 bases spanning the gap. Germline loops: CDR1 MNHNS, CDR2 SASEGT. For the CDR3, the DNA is TGTGCCAGCAGTGAACCAAGTAGCAGGGGAAGGGGCACTGAAGCTTTCTTT. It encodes CASSEPSSRGRGTEAFF.

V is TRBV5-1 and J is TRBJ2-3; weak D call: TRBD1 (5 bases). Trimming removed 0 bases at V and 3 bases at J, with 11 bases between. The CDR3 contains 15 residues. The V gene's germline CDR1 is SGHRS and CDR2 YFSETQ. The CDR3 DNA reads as TGCGCCAGCAGCTTGGGGGTTGGGGCGACAGATACGCAGTATTTT. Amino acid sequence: CASSLGVGATDTQYF.

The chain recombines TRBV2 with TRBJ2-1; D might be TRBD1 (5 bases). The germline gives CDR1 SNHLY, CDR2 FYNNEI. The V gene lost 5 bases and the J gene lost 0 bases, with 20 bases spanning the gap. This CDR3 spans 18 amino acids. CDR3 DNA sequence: TGTGCCAGCAGTTTTTCCACCTCAACAGGAAGCTCCTACAATGAGCAGTTCTTC. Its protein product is CASSFSTSTGSSYNEQFF.

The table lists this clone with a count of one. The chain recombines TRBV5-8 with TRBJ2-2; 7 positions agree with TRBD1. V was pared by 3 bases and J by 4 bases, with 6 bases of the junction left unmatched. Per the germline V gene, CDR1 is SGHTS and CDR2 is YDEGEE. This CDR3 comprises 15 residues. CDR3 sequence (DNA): TGTGCCAGCAGCTCGGGACAGATCGTCACCGGGGAGCTGTTTTTT. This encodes CASSSGQIVTGELFF.

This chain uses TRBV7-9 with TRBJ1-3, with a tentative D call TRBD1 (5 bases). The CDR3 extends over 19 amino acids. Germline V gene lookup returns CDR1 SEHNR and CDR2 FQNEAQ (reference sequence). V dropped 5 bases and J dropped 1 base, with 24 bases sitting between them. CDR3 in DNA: TGTGCCAGCAGCCCCGTTTCGGGGCCCGGGAGGTTTTCTGGAAACACCATATATTTT. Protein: CASSPVSGPGRFSGNTIYF.